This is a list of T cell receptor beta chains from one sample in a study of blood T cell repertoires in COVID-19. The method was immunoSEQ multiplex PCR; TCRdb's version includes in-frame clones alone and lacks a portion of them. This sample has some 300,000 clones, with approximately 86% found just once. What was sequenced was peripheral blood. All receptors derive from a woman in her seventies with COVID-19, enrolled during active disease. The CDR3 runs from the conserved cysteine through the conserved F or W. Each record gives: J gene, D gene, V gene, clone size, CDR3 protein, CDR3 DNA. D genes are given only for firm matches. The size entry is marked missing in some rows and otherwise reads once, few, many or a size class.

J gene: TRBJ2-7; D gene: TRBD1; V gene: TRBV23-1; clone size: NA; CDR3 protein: CASSQPGQVSRDEQYF; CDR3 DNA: TGCGCCAGCAGTCAACCTGGACAGGTAAGTCGGGACGAGCAGTACTTC
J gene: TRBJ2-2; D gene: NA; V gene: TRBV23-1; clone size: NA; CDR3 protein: CAIQGGTGELFF; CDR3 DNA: TGCGCCATACAGGGTGGCACCGGGGAGCTGTTTTTT
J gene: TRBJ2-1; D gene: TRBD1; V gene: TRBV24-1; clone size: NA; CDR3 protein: CATSDPNRGQGEQFF; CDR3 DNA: TGTGCCACCAGTGATCCCAACAGGGGGCAGGGTGAGCAGTTCTTC
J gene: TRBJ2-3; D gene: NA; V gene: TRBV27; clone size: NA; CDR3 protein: CASSPQGGTDTQYF; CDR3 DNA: TGTGCCAGCAGTCCACAGGGTGGCACAGATACGCAGTATTTT
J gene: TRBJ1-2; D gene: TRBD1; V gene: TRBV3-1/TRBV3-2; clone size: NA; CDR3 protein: CASSQGDSSNYGYTF; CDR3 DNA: TGTGCCAGCAGCCAGGGGGACAGTTCTAACTATGGCTACACCTTC
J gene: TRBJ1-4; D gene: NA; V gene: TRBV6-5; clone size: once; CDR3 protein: CASSKSAGRTEKLFF; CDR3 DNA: TGTGCCAGCAGTAAATCTGCAGGGAGGACTGAAAAACTGTTTTTT
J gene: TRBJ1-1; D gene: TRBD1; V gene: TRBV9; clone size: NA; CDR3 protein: CASSVGGQVNTEAFF; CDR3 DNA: TGTGCCAGCAGCGTAGGGGGACAGGTGAACACTGAAGCTTTCTTT
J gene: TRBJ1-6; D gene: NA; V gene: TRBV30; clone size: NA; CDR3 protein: CAWGGRGWDSPLHF; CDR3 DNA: TGTGCCTGGGGGGGGCGCGGTTGGGATTCACCCCTCCACTTT
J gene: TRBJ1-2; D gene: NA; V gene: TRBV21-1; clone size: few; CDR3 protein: CASSTSGQGALYGYTF; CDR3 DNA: TGTGCCAGCAGCACATCGGGACAGGGGGCTCTCTATGGCTACACCTTC
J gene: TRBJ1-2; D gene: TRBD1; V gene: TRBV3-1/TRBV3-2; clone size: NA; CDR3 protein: CASSQAGGGGYTF; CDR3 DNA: TGTGCCAGCAGCCAGGCAGGGGGAGGAGGCTACACCTTC
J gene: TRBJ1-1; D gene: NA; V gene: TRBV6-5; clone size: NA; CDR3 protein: CASMGGGEAFF; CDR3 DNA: TGTGCCAGCATGGGGGGAGGTGAAGCTTTCTTT
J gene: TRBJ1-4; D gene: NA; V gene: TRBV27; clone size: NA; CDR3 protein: CASSLRPQGSFSNEKLFF; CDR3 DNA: TGTGCCAGCAGTTTAAGGCCCCAGGGTTCCTTTTCGAATGAAAAACTGTTTTTT
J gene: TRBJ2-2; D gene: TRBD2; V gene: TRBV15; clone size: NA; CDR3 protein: CATSRDGRDGNTGELFF; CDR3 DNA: TGTGCCACCAGCAGAGATGGGAGGGACGGAAACACCGGGGAGCTGTTTTTT
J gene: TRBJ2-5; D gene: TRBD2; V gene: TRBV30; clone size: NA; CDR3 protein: CAWSGGLAGQETQYF; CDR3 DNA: TGTGCCTGGAGTGGGGGACTAGCGGGGCAAGAGACCCAGTACTTC
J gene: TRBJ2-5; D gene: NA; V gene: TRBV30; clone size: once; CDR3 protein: CAWEFRAGETQYF; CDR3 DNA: TGTGCCTGGGAATTTCGGGCGGGGGAGACCCAGTACTTC
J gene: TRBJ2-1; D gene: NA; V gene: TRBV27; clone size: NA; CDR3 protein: CASSLGGSPPSSYNEQFF; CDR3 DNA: TGTGCCAGCAGTTTAGGGGGCAGCCCCCCGAGCTCCTACAATGAGCAGTTCTTC
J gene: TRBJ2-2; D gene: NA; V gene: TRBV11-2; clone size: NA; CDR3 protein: CASRPWGRPGELFF; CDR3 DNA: TGTGCCAGCCGACCCTGGGGGCGTCCCGGGGAGCTGTTTTTT
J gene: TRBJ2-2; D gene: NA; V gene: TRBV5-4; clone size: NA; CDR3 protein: CASSLAQNTGELFF; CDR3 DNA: TGTGCCAGCAGCTTGGCCCAGAACACCGGGGAGCTGTTTTTT
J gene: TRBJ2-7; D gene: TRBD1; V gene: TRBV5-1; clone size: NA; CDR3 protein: CASSLDRGDEQYF; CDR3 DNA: TGCGCCAGCAGCCTGGACAGGGGTGACGAGCAGTACTTC
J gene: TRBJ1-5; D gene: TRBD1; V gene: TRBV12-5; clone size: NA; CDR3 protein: CASGHGTGGAQPQHF; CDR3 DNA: TGTGCTAGTGGGCACGGGACAGGGGGCGCGCAGCCCCAGCATTTT
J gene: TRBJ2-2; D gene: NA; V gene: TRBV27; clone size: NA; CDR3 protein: CASSFARNTGELFF; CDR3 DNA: TGTGCCAGCAGTTTTGCCAGGAACACCGGGGAGCTGTTTTTT
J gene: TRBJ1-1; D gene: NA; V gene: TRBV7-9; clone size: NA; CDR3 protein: CASSLSGSAEAFF; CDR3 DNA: TGTGCCAGCAGCTTATCAGGTTCGGCTGAAGCTTTCTTT
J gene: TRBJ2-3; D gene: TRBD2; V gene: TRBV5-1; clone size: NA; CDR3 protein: CASSSEIAGGTDTQYF; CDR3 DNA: TGCGCCAGCAGCTCTGAGATAGCGGGGGGCACAGATACGCAGTATTTT
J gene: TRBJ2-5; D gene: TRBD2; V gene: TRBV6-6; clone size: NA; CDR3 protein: CASSRPLAGAGETQYF; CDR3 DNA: TGTGCCAGCAGTAGACCATTAGCGGGGGCGGGGGAGACCCAGTACTTC
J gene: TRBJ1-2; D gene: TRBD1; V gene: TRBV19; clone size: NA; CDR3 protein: CASSIEDRANYGYTF; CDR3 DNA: TGTGCCAGTAGTATAGAGGACAGGGCCAACTATGGCTACACCTTC
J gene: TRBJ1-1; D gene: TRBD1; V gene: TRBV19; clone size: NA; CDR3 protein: CASKSSDRGRNTEAFF; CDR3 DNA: TGTGCCAGTAAGAGTAGCGACAGGGGGCGGAACACTGAAGCTTTCTTT
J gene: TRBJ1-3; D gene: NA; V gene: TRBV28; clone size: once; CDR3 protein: CASSEGHENTIYF; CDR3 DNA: TGTGCCAGCAGTGAGGGACACGAAAACACCATATATTTT
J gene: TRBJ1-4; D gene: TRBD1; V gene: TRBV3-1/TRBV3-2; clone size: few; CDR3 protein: CASSHRTGPEKLFF; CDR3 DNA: TGTGCCAGCAGCCATCGGACAGGGCCCGAAAAACTGTTTTTT
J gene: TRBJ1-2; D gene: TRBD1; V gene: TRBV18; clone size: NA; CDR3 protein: CASSPGQGRMGGYTF; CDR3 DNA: TGTGCCAGCTCTCCAGGACAGGGGAGAATGGGTGGCTACACCTTC
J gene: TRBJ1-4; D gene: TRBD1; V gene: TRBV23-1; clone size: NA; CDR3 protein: CASSQSEVFGDRGREDEKLFF; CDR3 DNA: TGCGCCAGCAGTCAATCTGAAGTTTTCGGGGACAGGGGGCGCGAGGATGAAAAACTGTTTTTT
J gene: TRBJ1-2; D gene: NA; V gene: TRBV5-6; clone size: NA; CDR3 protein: CASTGGAGNYGYTF; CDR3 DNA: TGTGCCAGCACTGGAGGGGCTGGGAACTATGGCTACACCTTC
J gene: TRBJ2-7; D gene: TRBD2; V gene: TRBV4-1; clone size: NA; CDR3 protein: CASSPSSGGRLSEQYF; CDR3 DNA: TGCGCCAGCAGCCCTAGTAGCGGGGGGCGGTTGAGCGAGCAGTACTTC
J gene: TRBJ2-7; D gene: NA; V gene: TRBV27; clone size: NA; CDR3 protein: CASSLSRTSSYEQYF; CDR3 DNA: TGTGCCAGCAGTTTAAGCAGAACTAGCTCCTACGAGCAGTACTTC
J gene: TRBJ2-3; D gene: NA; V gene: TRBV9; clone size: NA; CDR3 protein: CASSVRVPTDTQYF; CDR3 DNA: TGTGCCAGCAGCGTCCGGGTCCCCACAGATACGCAGTATTTT
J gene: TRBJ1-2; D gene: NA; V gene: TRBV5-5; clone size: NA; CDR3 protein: CASSLVADFLYGYTF; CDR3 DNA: TGTGCCAGCAGCTTGGTAGCCGATTTTCTCTATGGCTACACCTTC
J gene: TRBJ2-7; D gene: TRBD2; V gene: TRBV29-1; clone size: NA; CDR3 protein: CSAGTSGGAGGSYEQYF; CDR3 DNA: TGCAGCGCCGGGACTAGCGGGGGGGCTGGTGGCTCCTACGAGCAGTACTTC
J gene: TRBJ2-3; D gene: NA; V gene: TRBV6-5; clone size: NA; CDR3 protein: CASTRVQAATDTQYF; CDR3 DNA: TGTGCCAGCACCCGGGTACAGGCGGCCACAGATACGCAGTATTTT
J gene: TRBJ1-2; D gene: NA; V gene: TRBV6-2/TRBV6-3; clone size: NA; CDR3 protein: CASSPRDSNYGYTF; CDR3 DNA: TGTGCCAGCAGCCCCAGGGATTCTAACTATGGCTACACCTTC
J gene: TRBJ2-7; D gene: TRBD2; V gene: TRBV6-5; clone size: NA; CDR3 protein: CASKGRAYEQYF; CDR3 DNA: TGTGCCAGCAAGGGGAGGGCCTACGAGCAGTACTTC
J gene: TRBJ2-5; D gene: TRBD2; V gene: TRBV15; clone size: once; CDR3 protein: CATSRAHLAGKETQYF; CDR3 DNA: TGTGCCACCAGCAGAGCCCACCTAGCGGGGAAAGAGACCCAGTACTTC
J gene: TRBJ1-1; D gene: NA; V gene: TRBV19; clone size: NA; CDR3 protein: CASTGDSNEAFF; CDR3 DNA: TGTGCCAGTACAGGGGATTCGAATGAAGCTTTCTTT
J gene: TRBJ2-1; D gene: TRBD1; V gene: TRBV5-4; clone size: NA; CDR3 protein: CASSGDQGAYNEQFF; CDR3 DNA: TGTGCCAGCAGCGGGGACCAGGGGGCGTACAATGAGCAGTTCTTC
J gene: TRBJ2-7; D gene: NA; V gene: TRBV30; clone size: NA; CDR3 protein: CAWKGIGREQYF; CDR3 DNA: TGTGCCTGGAAGGGGATTGGGCGTGAGCAGTACTTC
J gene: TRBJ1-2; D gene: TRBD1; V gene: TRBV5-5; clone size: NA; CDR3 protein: CASSLGQGMGYGYTF; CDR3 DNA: TGTGCCAGCAGCTTGGGACAGGGGATGGGCTATGGCTACACCTTC
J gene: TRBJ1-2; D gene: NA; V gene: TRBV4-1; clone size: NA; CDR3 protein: CASSPRISNYGYTF; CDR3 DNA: TGCGCCAGCAGCCCCAGGATCTCTAACTATGGCTACACCTTC